The clone carrying this T cell receptor (beta chain) was observed a handful of times. These data are taken from a study of blood T cell repertoires in COVID-19. The overall study: Spain, Italy and the United States supplied samples that represented acute and convalescent COVID-19. T cells, B-cell-depleted T cells, or PBMCs provided the cDNA or gDNA that served as material.

Germline trimming cut 9 bases from V and 4 bases from J; bases unmatched to any gene: 9. Germline V gene lookup returns CDR1 LNHDA and CDR2 SQIVND (reference sequence). This CDR3 is 13 amino acids long. How the authors handled the data: Amplifying reference gene primers gave estimates of nucleated cell counts. Generated by immunoSEQ multiplex PCR, the TCRdb table keeps only in-frame clones and is missing some. Clonal size and the V and J genes are those of that table, whereas D and trimming came from the DNA. The sample shows tens of thousands of clones, 90% of them seen only once. What was sequenced was peripheral blood. This clonotype was sampled from a man aged 55 to 70 with active or convalescent COVID-19. The chain recombines TRBV19 with TRBJ2-7, with 7 bases that match TRBD1. CDR3 sequence reads: CASGQAAGYEQYF. The CDR3 coding sequence is TGTGCCAGCGGACAGGCCGCAGGGTACGAGCAGTACTTC. Filled out from reference TRBV19 and TRBJ2-7, the complete variable domain reads DGGITQSPKYLFRKEGQNVTLSCEQNLNHDAMYWYRQDPGQGLRLIYYSQIVNDFQKGDIAEGYSVSREKKESFPLTVTSAQKNPTAFYLCASGQAAGYEQYFGPGTRLTVT.